This is a list of T cell receptor beta chains from one sample in a study of CD8 T cells in Susac syndrome. One entry per CDR3 protein results from TCRdb running MiXCR on the immunoSEQ multiplex PCR reads. The sample records fewer than 95,000 distinct CDR3 sequences, approximately 96% being singletons. Material: CD8+ T cells from PBMCs. These receptors were collected from a human donor with Susac syndrome. The CDR3 runs from the conserved cysteine through the conserved F or W. The D gene is left open where the match is weak. Size tells how often a clone was seen (once, few, many) or the class of an expanded clone, and some rows leave it out.

j_gene,v_gene,abundance,d_gene,CDR3nt,CDR3aa
TRBJ1-1,TRBV29-1,NA,TRBD1,TGCAGCGTTAAGGACAGGGATCGCATGAACACTGAAGCTTTCTTT,CSVKDRDRMNTEAFF
TRBJ1-6,TRBV12-3/TRBV12-4,NA,TRBD1,TGTGCCAGCATCCCGACAGGGGGAGATTCACCCCTCCACTTT,CASIPTGGDSPLHF
TRBJ1-5,TRBV20-1,NA,NA,TGCAGTGCTCGAGGTGGGGGGGCGAATCTTCGGGATCAGCCCCAGCATTTT,CSARGGGANLRDQPQHF
TRBJ2-1,TRBV7-9,NA,NA,TGTGCCAGCAGCCCCGGGAGTGGGCAGTTCTTC,CASSPGSGQFF
TRBJ2-5,TRBV15,NA,NA,TGTGCCACCAGCAGAGCGGGGTTCCAAGAGACCCAGTACTTC,CATSRAGFQETQYF
TRBJ2-1,TRBV19,NA,NA,TGTGCCAGTAGTATTGGGACAAACTATTACAATGAGCAGTTCTTC,CASSIGTNYYNEQFF
TRBJ1-2,TRBV19,NA,NA,TGTGCCAGTATGGGATATGGCTACACCTTC,CASMGYGYTF
TRBJ2-5,TRBV6-5,NA,NA,TGTGCCAGCAGTTACGGGAGTCAAGAGACCCAGTACTTC,CASSYGSQETQYF
TRBJ2-5,TRBV6-5,NA,NA,TGTGCCAGCAGCAGAAGTTCCCAAGAGACCCAGTACTTC,CASSRSSQETQYF
TRBJ2-5,TRBV7-2,NA,TRBD2,TGTGCCAGCAGCTTAATGGCGGGGGGGCAAGGAGAGACCCAGTACTTC,CASSLMAGGQGETQYF
TRBJ2-3,TRBV2,NA,NA,TGTGCCAGCAGCCCAGAACTCTCGGGGGATACGCAGTATTTT,CASSPELSGDTQYF
TRBJ1-5,TRBV18,NA,NA,TGTGCCAGCTCATACGACAGTACTCTGCAGCATTTT,CASSYDSTLQHF
TRBJ2-5,TRBV15,NA,TRBD1,TGTGCCACCAGCGGAAGGACAGGGTCGTACCAAGAGACCCAGTACTTC,CATSGRTGSYQETQYF
TRBJ1-6,TRBV5-1,NA,TRBD1,TGCGCCAGCATGGGCTCGACAGGGGGTTCACCCCTCCACTTT,CASMGSTGGSPLHF
TRBJ1-1,TRBV7-9,NA,TRBD1,TGTGCCAGCAGACCGGGACAGGGAGAGGAAGCTTTCTTT,CASRPGQGEEAFF
TRBJ1-6,TRBV27,NA,NA,TGTGCCAGCAACCTACCCTTCAAAGAAGGGGTTAATTCACCCCTCCACTTT,CASNLPFKEGVNSPLHF
TRBJ1-1,TRBV14,NA,NA,TGTGCCAGCAGCCAGGTGCGCGGGGGCACTGAAGCTTTCTTT,CASSQVRGGTEAFF
TRBJ1-6,TRBV3-1,NA,TRBD1,TGTGCCAGCAGCACTCGACAGGGTGGCAGTTCACCCCTCCACTTT,CASSTRQGGSSPLHF
TRBJ2-3,TRBV20-1,NA,TRBD1,TGCAGTGCTTCGGGACAGGGCGTTCCAGATACGCAGTATTTT,CSASGQGVPDTQYF
TRBJ2-5,TRBV5-1,once,TRBD2,TGCGCCAGCAGACGGCTAGCGGGAATGTCAGAGACCCAGTACTTC,CASRRLAGMSETQYF
TRBJ2-3,TRBV28,NA,NA,TGTGCCAGCACTCGCCAGGATACGCAGTATTTT,CASTRQDTQYF
TRBJ2-1,TRBV13,NA,NA,TGTGCCAGCAGCTTAGTGCGGTACGAGCAGTTCTTC,CASSLVRYEQFF
TRBJ1-1,TRBV7-2,NA,NA,TGTGCCAGCAGCTTCAGAAGAGAAGCTTTCTTT,CASSFRREAFF
TRBJ1-5,TRBV9,NA,NA,TGTGCCAGCAGCTTAGGAGCGGAAGGGTTCAATCAGCCCCAGCATTTT,CASSLGAEGFNQPQHF
TRBJ2-7,TRBV5-1,NA,NA,TGCGCCAGCAGCTTGGTCGGGAAGGACTCCTTCTACGAGCAGTACTTC,CASSLVGKDSFYEQYF
TRBJ2-2,TRBV24-1,NA,TRBD1,TGTGCCACCAGTGATCCCGGACAGGGGGTCGACACCGGGGAGCTGTTTTTT,CATSDPGQGVDTGELFF
TRBJ1-2,TRBV20-1,NA,TRBD1,TGCAGTGCTAGAATACCGGGACAGGACTATGGCTACACCTTC,CSARIPGQDYGYTF
TRBJ1-6,TRBV12-3/TRBV12-4,NA,NA,TGTGCCAGCAGCCGGGACGGGAATTCACCCCTCCACTTT,CASSRDGNSPLHF
TRBJ1-1,TRBV10-3,NA,NA,TGTGCCATCGGGCGGCATTCGAACACTGAAGCTTTCTTT,CAIGRHSNTEAFF
TRBJ2-7,TRBV29-1,NA,TRBD1,TGCAGCGTCTCGACAGGGGGTAGCTCCTACGAGCAGTACTTC,CSVSTGGSSYEQYF
TRBJ1-6,TRBV19,NA,NA,TGTGCCAGTAGCCTCCAGCCTTCACCCCTCCACTTT,CASSLQPSPLHF
TRBJ2-1,TRBV24-1,NA,NA,TGTGCCACCAGTGACGGCCGAATTGGGTACAATGAGCAGTTCTTC,CATSDGRIGYNEQFF
TRBJ1-4,TRBV15,NA,NA,TGTGCCACCAGCAGAGGCCTCCAGACAGATGACAATGAAAAACTGTTTTTT,CATSRGLQTDDNEKLFF
TRBJ2-5,TRBV11-1,NA,TRBD1,TGTGCCAGCAGCTCTCACCGGGACAGGAAACAAGAGACCCAGTACTTC,CASSSHRDRKQETQYF
TRBJ2-5,TRBV11-1,NA,TRBD1,TGTGCCAGCAGCTTAGAGACAGGGGGCGAGGAGACCCAGTACTTC,CASSLETGGEETQYF
TRBJ1-5,TRBV20-1,once,NA,TGCAGTGCTAGTGGAGGGACGGGCAATCAGCCCCAGCATTTT,CSASGGTGNQPQHF
TRBJ1-1,TRBV7-9,NA,NA,TGTGCCAGCAGCTTAGAAGAGGCCGCTGAAGCTTTCTTT,CASSLEEAAEAFF
TRBJ2-7,TRBV20-1,NA,TRBD2,TGCAGTGCCACGGGACTAGCGGGGGTCTCCTACGAGCAGTACTTC,CSATGLAGVSYEQYF
TRBJ1-1,TRBV7-9,NA,NA,TGTGCCAGCTGGGGGAGTCTCGGTGAAGCTTTCTTT,CASWGSLGEAFF
TRBJ2-1,TRBV6-6,NA,NA,TGTGCCAGCAGTGGCGCAGGGACGGCTCGGAATGAGCAGTTCTTC,CASSGAGTARNEQFF
TRBJ2-3,TRBV9,NA,NA,TGTGCCAGCAGCGTAGACGGCCACGGCACAGATACGCAGTATTTT,CASSVDGHGTDTQYF
TRBJ1-1,TRBV4-1,NA,NA,TGCGCCAGCAGCCAAGAGCGCACCCTGAACACTGAAGCTTTCTTT,CASSQERTLNTEAFF
TRBJ1-5,TRBV27,NA,NA,TGTGCCAGCAGTTTAGTAGGCGTTAGCAATCAGCCCCAGCATTTT,CASSLVGVSNQPQHF
TRBJ2-2,TRBV4-3,NA,NA,TGCGCCAGCAGCCAAGATGATAACAGGGCATTCGGGGAGCTGTTTTTT,CASSQDDNRAFGELFF
TRBJ1-1,TRBV11-2,once,NA,TGTGCCAGCAGCTTAGAGTCTACCGGGACTGAAGCTTTCTTT,CASSLESTGTEAFF
TRBJ2-3,TRBV20-1,NA,NA,TGCAGTGCTAGAGGGGGGACCGGCACAGATACGCAGTATTTT,CSARGGTGTDTQYF
TRBJ1-5,TRBV7-2,NA,NA,TGTGCCAGCAGCTTACAAGTGGGGTACAATCAGCCCCAGCATTTT,CASSLQVGYNQPQHF
TRBJ2-7,TRBV7-9,NA,NA,TGTGCCGTCTACCGGGACAAGTACTACGAGCAGTACTTC,CAVYRDKYYEQYF
TRBJ1-2,TRBV6-5,NA,NA,TGTGCCAGCAGTCAAGGGGCGGGAGGCTACACCTTC,CASSQGAGGYTF
TRBJ1-4,TRBV7-9,once,NA,TGTGCCAGCAGCTTAGGAACAGGAACTAATGAAAAACTGTTTTTT,CASSLGTGTNEKLFF
TRBJ1-2,TRBV24-1,NA,NA,TGTGCCACCAGCGGGTCGTCGGACGGCGACTACTATGGCTACACCTTC,CATSGSSDGDYYGYTF
TRBJ1-5,TRBV7-2,once,NA,TGTGCCAGCAGCGACGGAGTCAATCAGCCCCAGCATTTT,CASSDGVNQPQHF
TRBJ2-7,TRBV4-1,NA,NA,TGCGCCAGCAACCAAGGCGGCGGCGGATCCTACGAGCAGTACTTC,CASNQGGGGSYEQYF
TRBJ2-7,TRBV6-2/TRBV6-3,NA,NA,TGTGCCAGCACCGTCCAGTGGGTAAACGAGCAGTACTTC,CASTVQWVNEQYF
TRBJ2-5,TRBV7-3,NA,TRBD2,TGTGCCAGCAGCCGAGGGACTAGCGGGGGGGCCACGGAGACCCAGTACTTC,CASSRGTSGGATETQYF